The rows below give T cell receptor beta chains drawn from one sample of a study of T-cell memory formation after mild COVID-19. MiXCR was run by TCRdb on the 5' RACE reads, yielding one entry per CDR3 protein. The profile shows about 140,000 distinct CDR3 sequences, approximately 14% of them singletons. Sequencing was done on a sample of PBMCs or a T cell subset sorted from them (not recorded which). Receptors originate from an adult woman who had mild COVID-19 (a few samples of this study predate the infection). Cell type and time point are not known. Both conserved end residues are part of each CDR3. The D gene is left open where the match is weak. For some rows the clone size is stated as once, few or many, or as a class when expanded; others skip it.

CDR3 length: 15
D gene: TRBD2
J gene: TRBJ2-1
V gene: TRBV15
clone size: NA
CDR3 protein: CATSRASGSDYEQFF
CDR3 DNA: TGTGCCACCAGCAGAGCGAGCGGGAGTGACTATGAGCAGTTCTTC

CDR3 length: 14
D gene: NA
J gene: TRBJ2-3
V gene: TRBV5-6
clone size: NA
CDR3 protein: CASSFVPDSDTQYF
CDR3 DNA: TGTGCCAGCAGTTTCGTGCCAGACTCAGATACGCAGTATTTT

CDR3 length: 17
D gene: NA
J gene: TRBJ2-7
V gene: TRBV5-1
clone size: NA
CDR3 protein: CASSLVRRGVDSYEQYF
CDR3 DNA: TGCGCCAGCAGCTTGGTCCGTAGGGGGGTCGACTCCTACGAGCAGTACTTC

CDR3 length: 19
D gene: TRBD1
J gene: TRBJ2-1
V gene: TRBV7-9
clone size: medium-sized
CDR3 protein: CASSLPLVGSWTGRNEQFF
CDR3 DNA: TGTGCCAGCAGCTTACCTCTTGTTGGGTCGTGGACAGGGAGGAATGAGCAGTTCTTC

CDR3 length: 15
D gene: NA
J gene: TRBJ2-1
V gene: TRBV11-3
clone size: many
CDR3 protein: CASSLESSSYNEQFF
CDR3 DNA: TGTGCCAGCAGCTTAGAAAGCAGTTCCTACAATGAGCAGTTCTTC

CDR3 length: 18
D gene: TRBD1
J gene: TRBJ2-2
V gene: TRBV24-1
clone size: few
CDR3 protein: CATSDIRTGGVGTGELFF
CDR3 DNA: TGTGCCACCAGTGACATCCGGACAGGGGGAGTAGGCACCGGGGAGCTGTTTTTT

CDR3 length: 14
D gene: NA
J gene: TRBJ1-2
V gene: TRBV12-3/TRBV12-4
clone size: NA
CDR3 protein: CASSLRGANYGYTF
CDR3 DNA: TGTGCCAGCAGTTTACGGGGCGCGAACTATGGCTACACCTTC

CDR3 length: 15
D gene: TRBD2
J gene: TRBJ2-5
V gene: TRBV30
clone size: few
CDR3 protein: CAWSVPAGGAETQYF
CDR3 DNA: TGTGCCTGGAGTGTACCAGCGGGGGGGGCTGAGACCCAGTACTTC

CDR3 length: 16
D gene: NA
J gene: TRBJ2-7
V gene: TRBV7-9
clone size: NA
CDR3 protein: CASSLPRGQPTYEQYF
CDR3 DNA: TGTGCCAGCAGCTTACCACGCGGACAGCCAACCTACGAGCAGTACTTC

CDR3 length: 15
D gene: NA
J gene: TRBJ1-1
V gene: TRBV5-1
clone size: many
CDR3 protein: CASSSGRGLNTEAFF
CDR3 DNA: TGCGCCAGCAGCAGCGGACGAGGGCTGAACACTGAAGCTTTCTTT

CDR3 length: 13
D gene: NA
J gene: TRBJ2-2
V gene: TRBV10-3
clone size: NA
CDR3 protein: CAISQGLPGELFF
CDR3 DNA: TGTGCCATCTCGCAGGGCCTTCCCGGGGAGCTGTTTTTT

CDR3 length: 16
D gene: NA
J gene: TRBJ1-1
V gene: TRBV7-9
clone size: NA
CDR3 protein: CASSGRTVQMNTEAFF
CDR3 DNA: TGTGCCAGCAGCGGGAGGACCGTTCAGATGAACACTGAAGCTTTCTTT

CDR3 length: 14
D gene: TRBD2
J gene: TRBJ2-3
V gene: TRBV7-3
clone size: few
CDR3 protein: CASSWEGLGDTQYF
CDR3 DNA: TGTGCCAGCAGCTGGGAGGGCCTGGGGGATACGCAGTATTTT

CDR3 length: 16
D gene: TRBD2
J gene: TRBJ2-1
V gene: TRBV9
clone size: NA
CDR3 protein: CASSVFGGGPLGEQFF
CDR3 DNA: TGTGCCAGCAGCGTATTCGGCGGGGGGCCCTTAGGTGAGCAGTTCTTC

CDR3 length: 17
D gene: TRBD1
J gene: TRBJ2-2
V gene: TRBV6-2/TRBV6-3
clone size: NA
CDR3 protein: CASSYSTGTGGIGELFF
CDR3 DNA: TGTGCCAGCAGTTACTCGACCGGGACAGGGGGCATCGGGGAGCTGTTTTTT

CDR3 length: 14
D gene: NA
J gene: TRBJ1-1
V gene: TRBV7-2
clone size: few
CDR3 protein: CASSLGHPITEAFF
CDR3 DNA: TGTGCCAGCAGCTTAGGACACCCTATTACTGAAGCTTTCTTT

CDR3 length: 11
D gene: NA
J gene: TRBJ2-7
V gene: TRBV20-1
clone size: few
CDR3 protein: CSAAHVGKQYF
CDR3 DNA: TGCAGTGCCGCCCACGTAGGGAAGCAGTACTTC

CDR3 length: 16
D gene: NA
J gene: TRBJ1-1
V gene: TRBV4-2
clone size: NA
CDR3 protein: CASSQDWGGRSTEAFF
CDR3 DNA: TGTGCCAGCAGCCAAGATTGGGGGGGGCGGAGCACTGAAGCTTTCTTT

CDR3 length: 16
D gene: NA
J gene: TRBJ1-2
V gene: TRBV15
clone size: NA
CDR3 protein: CATSRDRGSGFGGYTF
CDR3 DNA: TGTGCCACCAGCAGAGATAGGGGGTCCGGTTTCGGGGGCTACACCTTC

CDR3 length: 14
D gene: TRBD1
J gene: TRBJ2-7
V gene: TRBV7-9
clone size: NA
CDR3 protein: CASSLGQGLGEQYF
CDR3 DNA: TGTGCCAGCAGCTTAGGACAGGGATTGGGCGAGCAGTACTTC

CDR3 length: 15
D gene: NA
J gene: TRBJ2-1
V gene: TRBV3-1
clone size: NA
CDR3 protein: CASSQAVQLRNEQFF
CDR3 DNA: TGTGCCAGCAGCCAAGCGGTGCAACTAAGGAATGAGCAGTTCTTC

CDR3 length: 14
D gene: NA
J gene: TRBJ2-1
V gene: TRBV12-3/TRBV12-4
clone size: NA
CDR3 protein: CASSSLLAGNEQFF
CDR3 DNA: TGTGCCAGCAGTTCCTTACTAGCTGGGAATGAGCAGTTCTTC

CDR3 length: 13
D gene: NA
J gene: TRBJ2-1
V gene: TRBV5-6
clone size: few
CDR3 protein: CASSRRTVNEQFF
CDR3 DNA: TGTGCCAGCAGCAGGAGGACAGTCAATGAGCAGTTCTTC

CDR3 length: 14
D gene: TRBD2
J gene: TRBJ2-5
V gene: TRBV27
clone size: NA
CDR3 protein: CASSPWGGQETQYF
CDR3 DNA: TGTGCCAGCAGTCCTTGGGGGGGACAAGAGACCCAGTACTTC

CDR3 length: 16
D gene: NA
J gene: TRBJ2-7
V gene: TRBV5-1
clone size: NA
CDR3 protein: CASSLAGGGSFDEQYF
CDR3 DNA: TGCGCCAGCAGCTTGGCTGGGGGCGGTAGCTTCGACGAGCAGTACTTC